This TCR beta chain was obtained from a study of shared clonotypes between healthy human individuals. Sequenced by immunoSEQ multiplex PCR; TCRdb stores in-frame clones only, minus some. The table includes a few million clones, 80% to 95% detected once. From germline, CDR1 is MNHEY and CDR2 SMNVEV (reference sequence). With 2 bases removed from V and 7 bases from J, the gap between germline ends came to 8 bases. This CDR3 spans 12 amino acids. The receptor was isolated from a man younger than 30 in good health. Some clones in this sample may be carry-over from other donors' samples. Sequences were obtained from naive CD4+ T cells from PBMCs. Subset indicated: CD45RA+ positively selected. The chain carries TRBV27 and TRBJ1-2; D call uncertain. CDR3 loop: CASSLNPGGYTF. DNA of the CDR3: TGTGCCAGCAGTTTAAACCCCGGTGGCTACACCTTC.